The rows below give T cell receptor beta chains drawn from one sample of a study of response to subunit inactivated influenza vaccine. TCRdb re-called the RT-PCR reads through MiXCR, storing one row per CDR3 protein. The table lists 650,000 to 800,000 distinct CDR3 sequences, around 14% of them singletons. The material was PBMCs from blood, obtained about 14 days before vaccination. The receptors come from a man in his fifties or sixties who received an inactivated influenza vaccine. Each CDR3 is given with its conserved first and last residue. A D gene is named only where the DNA matches it firmly. Only part of the rows carry a size: once, few, many, or a class if the clone is expanded.

v_gene,j_gene,abundance,d_gene,CDR3nt,CDR3aa
TRBV6-5,TRBJ2-1,few,TRBD2,TGTGCCAGCAGTTACTCGGGGAGCGGGGGGGGCTATGAGCAGTTCTTC,CASSYSGSGGGYEQFF
TRBV4-1,TRBJ2-6,-,-,TGCGCCAGCAGCCAAGGAAGTGCTGGGGCCAACGTCCTGACTTTC,CASSQGSAGANVLTF
TRBV10-3,TRBJ2-2,few,TRBD1,TGTGCCATCAGTGAGTCCTATATCTCGGGACAGCGTAGTACGGCCGGGGAGCTGTTTTTT,CAISESYISGQRSTAGELFF
TRBV6-2/TRBV6-3,TRBJ2-1,few,-,TGTGCCAGCAGTTCGGGGGTAAGCGCACCGTTTTCCTACAATGAGCAGTTCTTC,CASSSGVSAPFSYNEQFF
TRBV7-9,TRBJ2-5,-,TRBD1,TGTGCCAGCAGCTTACCCGGGACAGGGAGGGAGACCCAGTACTTC,CASSLPGTGRETQYF
TRBV13,TRBJ1-1,-,-,TGTGCCAGCAGCCGGCGGGTCCTTTTGAACACTGAAGCTTTCTTT,CASSRRVLLNTEAFF
TRBV5-1,TRBJ2-5,few,TRBD2,TGCGCCAGCACAAGACCGGGACTAGCGGGGGATTCGGAGACCCAGTACTTC,CASTRPGLAGDSETQYF
TRBV20-1,TRBJ2-7,few,TRBD2,TGCAGTGCTAGCGGGGGGACCCTTTACGAGCAGTACTTC,CSASGGTLYEQYF
TRBV6-1,TRBJ2-1,few,-,TGTGCCAGCAAGGAACGGTGGTACAATGAGCAGTTCTTC,CASKERWYNEQFF
TRBV9,TRBJ2-1,few,TRBD1,TGTGCCAGCAGCCCTTACAGGGGTCCTACCTACAATGAGCAGTTCTTC,CASSPYRGPTYNEQFF
TRBV4-3,TRBJ2-2,few,-,TGCGCCAGCAGCCAAGATGTGTCAGGGGATACCGGGGAGCTGTTTTTT,CASSQDVSGDTGELFF
TRBV4-2,TRBJ2-2,-,TRBD2,TGTGCCAGCTCAGAAGCGGGAGGGCAGACCGGGGAGCTGTTTTTT,CASSEAGGQTGELFF
TRBV27,TRBJ2-2,-,TRBD2,TGTGCCAGTCAGGGACTAGCGGGAGGGCCGGACACCGGGGAGCTGTTTTTT,CASQGLAGGPDTGELFF
TRBV28,TRBJ1-1,many,-,TGTGCCAGCAGCTCCCAGGGGCGCACTGAAGCTTTCTTT,CASSSQGRTEAFF
TRBV12-3/TRBV12-4,TRBJ1-3,few,-,TGTGCCAGCAGCTCCTACCAGGGTAGAAACACCATATATTTT,CASSSYQGRNTIYF
TRBV12-3/TRBV12-4,TRBJ2-3,few,TRBD2,TGTGCCTTCGGGACTAGCCTGGCAGATACGCAGTATTTT,CAFGTSLADTQYF
TRBV19,TRBJ1-1,-,-,TGTGCCAGTAGTCCTGCAAAGAACACTGAAGCTTTCTTT,CASSPAKNTEAFF
TRBV6-4,TRBJ2-7,-,-,TGTGCCAGCAGTGACGTTGTAGGACAATCGAGCTCCTACGAGCAGTACTTC,CASSDVVGQSSSYEQYF
TRBV12-3/TRBV12-4,TRBJ1-1,many,TRBD1,TGTGCCAGCAGCCCTCGGGACAGGAGGCATGCTTTCTTT,CASSPRDRRHAFF
TRBV10-3,TRBJ2-1,-,TRBD1,TGTGCCATTCGGGACAGAACTAACAATGAGCAGTTCTTC,CAIRDRTNNEQFF
TRBV20-1,TRBJ2-7,-,-,TGCAGTGCTAGCGTGGGTGGAACCTACGAGCAGTACTTC,CSASVGGTYEQYF
TRBV10-3,TRBJ2-3,many,-,TGTGCCATCAGCGCCTCAGGGACTAGCACAGATACGCAGTATTTT,CAISASGTSTDTQYF
TRBV10-3,TRBJ2-6,-,TRBD1,TGTGCCATCAGTGGCCTGGGACAGGGGGGCATTTTATCTGGGGCCAACGTCCTGACTTTC,CAISGLGQGGILSGANVLTF
TRBV18,TRBJ2-5,few,TRBD1,TGTGCCAGCTCACCACCGTCGGGACAGGGCCGGGGGACCCAGTACTTC,CASSPPSGQGRGTQYF
TRBV3-1,TRBJ2-2,few,-,TGTGCCAGCAGCCACCCGAAATGGGCTAGCGAGACCGGGGAGCTGTTTTTT,CASSHPKWASETGELFF
TRBV7-2,TRBJ1-5,few,-,TGTGCCAGCAGCTTAGCAGGGGCCCGCGAGCCCCAGCATTTT,CASSLAGAREPQHF
TRBV5-1,TRBJ2-7,many,TRBD1,TGTGCCAGCAGTTTAGGGACAGGGCCCTACGAGCAGTACTTC,CASSLGTGPYEQYF
TRBV5-1,TRBJ2-7,many,TRBD1,TGCGCCAGCAGGGGGTCCGGACAGGTCTACGAGCAGTACTTC,CASRGSGQVYEQYF
TRBV12-3/TRBV12-4,TRBJ1-5,many,-,TGTGCCAGCAGTCCGCAGACCGGGCAGCCCCAGCATTTT,CASSPQTGQPQHF
TRBV27,TRBJ2-1,many,-,TGTGCCAGCATACGGAACGGTGAGCAGTTCTTC,CASIRNGEQFF
TRBV7-3,TRBJ2-1,-,-,TGTGCCAGCAGCTTAGGTTCAGAGAATGAGCAGTTCTTC,CASSLGSENEQFF
TRBV27,TRBJ2-3,-,TRBD2,TGTGCCAGCAGTCCCCTCGGACTAGCGGGGAGGAAGGTTACGCAGTATTTT,CASSPLGLAGRKVTQYF
TRBV24-1,TRBJ2-1,-,TRBD1,TGTGCCACCAGTGGGACAGGGTTTCCCTACAATGAGCAGTTCTTC,CATSGTGFPYNEQFF
TRBV4-1,TRBJ2-7,-,TRBD2,TGCGCCAGCAGCCATCATTTCAGGGAGGGTTCGTGGGGAACGTCCTACGAGCAGTACTTC,CASSHHFREGSWGTSYEQYF
TRBV4-3,TRBJ2-2,-,-,TGCGCCAGCAGGGTCGGAGCGAACACCGGGGAGCTGTTTTTT,CASRVGANTGELFF
TRBV5-5,TRBJ1-1,many,-,TGTGCCAGCAGCTTGGGCGCACAGCGGAACACTGAAGCTTTCTTT,CASSLGAQRNTEAFF
TRBV28,TRBJ2-1,few,-,TGTGCCAGCAGTTTGCAGGCCCCCAATGAGCAGTTCTTC,CASSLQAPNEQFF
TRBV11-2,TRBJ2-1,-,TRBD2,TGTGCCAGCAGACAGAGGGCGGGAGTTTGGGGTGAGCAGTTCTTC,CASRQRAGVWGEQFF
TRBV6-1,TRBJ2-3,-,TRBD1,TGTGCCAGCAGGAGGGACAGGGGAAGCACAGATACGCAGTATTTT,CASRRDRGSTDTQYF
TRBV9,TRBJ1-5,many,-,TGTGCCAGCAGCGTCGGGACCCATCAGCCCCAGCATTTT,CASSVGTHQPQHF
TRBV7-2,TRBJ2-5,few,TRBD2,TGTGCCAGCAGCTCTCGTAGCGGGAAAGAGACCCAGTACTTC,CASSSRSGKETQYF
TRBV20-1,TRBJ1-5,-,TRBD1,TGCAGTGCTACAGGGGGCCGGAATCAGCCCCAGCATTTT,CSATGGRNQPQHF
TRBV4-3,TRBJ2-1,-,-,TGCGCCAGCAGCCAAGAGCACGGAGCGGCCTCCTACAATGAGCAGTTCTTC,CASSQEHGAASYNEQFF
TRBV12-5,TRBJ2-5,few,-,TGTGCTACCGCCAGGGGAAACCAAGAGACCCAGTACTTC,CATARGNQETQYF
TRBV21-1,TRBJ2-2,few,-,TGTGCCAGCAGCAACCTTGAAGACCGCCCCGGGGAGCTGTTTTTT,CASSNLEDRPGELFF
TRBV20-1,TRBJ2-7,-,TRBD2,TGCAGTGCCAGCGGGAGTCTCTACGAGCAGTACTTC,CSASGSLYEQYF
TRBV29-1,TRBJ1-1,-,TRBD1,TGCAGCGTTTTAGGACAGGGAGTGGGGGGCACTGAAGCTTTCTTT,CSVLGQGVGGTEAFF
TRBV11-2,TRBJ2-1,many,TRBD2,TGTGCCAGCAGCCGAAGGGGACTCGGGACTAGCGCTATGAATGAGCAGTTCTTC,CASSRRGLGTSAMNEQFF
TRBV12-3/TRBV12-4,TRBJ2-7,few,-,TGTGCCAGCATGGCCGACAGGAGCTCCTACGAGCAGTACTTC,CASMADRSSYEQYF
TRBV7-2,TRBJ2-5,few,TRBD2,TGTGCCAGCAGCTTAAAAAGCGGGAGGGCCGGAGAGACCCAGTACTTC,CASSLKSGRAGETQYF
TRBV6-2/TRBV6-3,TRBJ2-1,-,TRBD2,TGTGCCAGCACTGGCGGGAGGGCCGCCAATGAGCAGTTCTTC,CASTGGRAANEQFF
TRBV9,TRBJ2-1,-,TRBD1,TGTGCCAGCAGCGACCCGTTACAGGGGGTAAGGAGGAATGAGCAGTTCTTC,CASSDPLQGVRRNEQFF
TRBV6-2/TRBV6-3,TRBJ2-5,-,TRBD1,TGTGCCAGCGGACAGGTCCAAGAGACCCAGTACTTC,CASGQVQETQYF
TRBV12-3/TRBV12-4,TRBJ2-5,-,-,TGTGCCAGCAGTTCGAGCCGGAGGGCCCTCGGGTACTTC,CASSSSRRALGYF
TRBV29-1,TRBJ2-1,few,TRBD2,TGCAGCGTTGAAGGGGGTAGCGGGTATGAGCAGTTCTTC,CSVEGGSGYEQFF
TRBV7-2,TRBJ2-3,few,TRBD2,TGTGCCAGCAGCTTACTTCGCTCCAGCGGGAGGGCAGATACGCAGTATTTT,CASSLLRSSGRADTQYF
TRBV11-3,TRBJ2-2,few,TRBD2,TGTGCCAGCAGCCCTGGCGGGAGTTCCACCGGGGAGCTGTTTTTT,CASSPGGSSTGELFF